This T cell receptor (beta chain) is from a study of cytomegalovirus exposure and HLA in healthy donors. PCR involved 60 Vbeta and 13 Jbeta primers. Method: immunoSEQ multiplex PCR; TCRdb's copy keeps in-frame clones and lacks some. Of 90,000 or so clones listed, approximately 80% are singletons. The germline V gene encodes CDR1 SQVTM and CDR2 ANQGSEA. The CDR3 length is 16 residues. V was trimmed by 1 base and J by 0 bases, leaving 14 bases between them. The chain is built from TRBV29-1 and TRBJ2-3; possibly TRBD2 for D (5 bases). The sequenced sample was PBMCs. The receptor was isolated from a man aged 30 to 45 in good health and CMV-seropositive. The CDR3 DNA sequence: TGCAGCGTTGAAGGCTCTAGGGAGACTAGCACAGATACGCAGTATTTT. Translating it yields CSVEGSRETSTDTQYF.